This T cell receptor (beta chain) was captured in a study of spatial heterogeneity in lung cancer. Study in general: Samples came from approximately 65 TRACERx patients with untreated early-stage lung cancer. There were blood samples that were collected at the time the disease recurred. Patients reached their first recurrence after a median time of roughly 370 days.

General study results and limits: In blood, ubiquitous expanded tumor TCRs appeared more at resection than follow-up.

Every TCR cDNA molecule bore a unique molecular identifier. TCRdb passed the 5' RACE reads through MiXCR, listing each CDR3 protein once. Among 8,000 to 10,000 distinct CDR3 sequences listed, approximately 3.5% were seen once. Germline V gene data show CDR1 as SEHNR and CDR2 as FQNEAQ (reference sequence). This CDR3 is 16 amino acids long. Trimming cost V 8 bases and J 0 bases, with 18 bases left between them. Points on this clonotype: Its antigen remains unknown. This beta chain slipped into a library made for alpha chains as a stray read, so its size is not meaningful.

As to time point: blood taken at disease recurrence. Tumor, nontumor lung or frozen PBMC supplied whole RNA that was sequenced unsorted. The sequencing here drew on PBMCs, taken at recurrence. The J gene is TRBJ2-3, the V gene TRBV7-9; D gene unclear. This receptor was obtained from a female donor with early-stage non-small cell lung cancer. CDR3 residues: CASVLGFDSSTDTQYF. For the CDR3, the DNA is TGTGCCAGCGTTTTGGGGTTTGATTCTAGCACAGATACGCAGTATTTT. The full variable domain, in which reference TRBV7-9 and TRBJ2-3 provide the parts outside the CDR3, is DTGVSQNPRHKITKRGQNVTFRCDPISEHNRLYWYRQTLGQGPEFLTYFQNEAQLEKSRLLSDRFSAERPKGSFSTLEIQRTEQGDSAMYLCASVLGFDSSTDTQYFGPGTRLTVL.